One and the same sample provided the 11 T cell receptor beta chains below, sequenced in a study of monozygotic twins with inflammatory bowel disease. TCRdb reprocessed the 5' RACE reads and reports one entry per CDR3 protein, with no DNA. The sample totals 420,000 or so distinct CDR3 sequences. Specimen: blood. The origin of the receptors is a human donor with ulcerative colitis or Crohn's disease, or a healthy co-twin of an affected twin (not recorded which).

CDR3 sequence: CASSSENRGSEQYF. The chain couples TRBV18 to TRBJ2-7; the D call from TCRdb, TRBD1, cannot be confirmed without DNA. CDR1 is KGHSH and CDR2 is LQKENI in the germline V gene. This CDR3 is built from 14 residues. Filled out from reference TRBV18 and TRBJ2-7, the complete variable domain reads NAGVMQNPRHLVRRRGQEARLRCSPMKGHSHVYWYRQLPEEGLKFMVYLQKENIIDESGMPKERFSAEFPKEGPSILRIQQVVRGDSAAYFCASSSENRGSEQYFGPGTRLTVT.

The gene calls are TRBV6-1 and TRBJ2-3; absent DNA, TCRdb's TRBD1 call cannot be checked. The CDR3 consists of 15 residues. CDR1 is MNHNS and CDR2 is SASEGT in the germline V gene. The CDR3 spells CASAETQGLGDTQYF.

The genes are TRBV28 and TRBJ2-1; TCRdb designates TRBD2, a call that cannot be tested without DNA. The CDR3 extends over 18 amino acids. Germline V lookup: CDR1 MDHEN, CDR2 SYDVKM. The CDR3 spells CASSIMLPGTSGTNEQFF.

CDR3 protein: CASSPGMTDTQYF. This chain uses TRBV19 with TRBJ2-3; the D gene TCRdb calls, TRBD1, cannot be checked with no DNA. This CDR3 region has 13 residues. Germline-derived CDR1 and CDR2 are LNHDA and SQIVND (reference sequence).

The rearrangement uses TRBV7-2 and TRBJ2-7; TCRdb lists TRBD1, though no DNA is available to test this call. Germline assignment: CDR1 SGHTA and CDR2 FQGNSA. The CDR3 covers 15 residues. CDR3 region: CASSLGIQGPYEQYF.

The chain uses TRBV12-3 or TRBV12-4 and TRBJ2-1; there is no DNA to check the TCRdb D call of TRBD2. This CDR3 contains 20 residues. CDR3: CASRPMSGLAGGRAYNEQFF.

This rearrangement joins TRBV24-1 to TRBJ2-7; TCRdb's assignment of TRBD1 cannot be checked, as there is no DNA. The CDR3 extends over 15 amino acids. Per the germline V gene, CDR1 is KGHDR and CDR2 is SFDVKD. The CDR3 reads CATSDHRDRAYEQYF.

The rearrangement joins TRBV11-2 to TRBJ2-5. The CDR3 is 12 residues long. Germline CDR1 is SGHAT and CDR2 is FQNNGV. The CDR3 is CASSSRKETQYF.

The chain carries TRBV20-1 and TRBJ2-7; TCRdb indicates TRBD2, and absent DNA this call remains unverified. Germline CDR1 and CDR2: DFQATT and SNEGSKA (reference sequence). The CDR3 has 13 residues. CDR3 residues: CSALASGGWEQYF.

The chain carries TRBV3-1 and TRBJ2-3; TCRdb picks TRBD1, but there is no DNA to check that call. The CDR3 contains 15 residues. From germline, CDR1 is LGHDT and CDR2 YNNKEL (reference sequence). This CDR3 reads CASSRGTSSTDTQYF.

CDR3 residues: CASSQFWDRVGQPQHF. V usage is TRBV4-1 and J usage is TRBJ1-5; as DNA is missing, the TRBD1 call by TCRdb cannot be tested. Germline V gene data show CDR1 as MGHRA and CDR2 as YSYEKL. This CDR3 is built from 16 residues.